The 5 T cell receptor beta chains below were found in one sample sequenced in a study of spatial heterogeneity in lung cancer. In TCRdb, the 5' RACE reads were re-called with MiXCR into one record per CDR3 protein. The sample lists about 30,000 distinct CDR3 sequences; 5% to 6.5% were seen once. Time point indicated: blood at routine non-recurrence follow-up after resection. No cells were sorted before sequencing. The whole RNA sequenced was extracted from tumor, nontumor lung or frozen PBMC. Specimen: PBMCs, collected at follow-up. The source of these receptors is a male donor with early-stage non-small cell lung cancer.

This clonotype was picked up many times. The chain links TRBV29-1 to TRBJ1-6; 8 nucleotides align to TRBD1. CDR3 length: 13 amino acids. Looked up from germline, CDR1 is SQVTM and CDR2 is ANQGSEA. After removal of 7 bases from V and 7 bases from J, the junction contained 6 bases not matched to a gene. The CDR3 coding sequence is TGCAGCGCTGGACAGGGTTTAAATTCACCCCTCCACTTT. This codes for CSAGQGLNSPLHF.

The CDR3 loop is CSASNRGLFGVDEQFF. The CDR3 DNA follows: TGCAGTGCTTCTAACAGGGGGCTCTTCGGTGTTGATGAGCAGTTCTTC. The chain couples TRBV20-1 to TRBJ2-1, with 9 nucleotides matching TRBD1. The J segment lost 8 bases and the V segment lost 5 bases, leaving 16 bases of the junction unmatched. From germline, CDR1 is DFQATT and CDR2 SNEGSKA (reference sequence). This CDR3 comprises 16 residues.

This clonotype was detected ten times or more. The chain is built from TRBV27 and TRBJ1-1, with TRBD1 as a possible D gene (6 bases). V shed 5 bases and J shed 1 base, with 14 bases lying between them. Germline V gene sequence: CDR1 MNHEY, CDR2 SMNVEV (reference sequence). The CDR3 length is 15 residues. CDR3: CASSGPGQANTEAFF. Here the CDR3 DNA reads TGTGCCAGCAGTGGCCCGGGACAAGCGAACACTGAAGCTTTCTTT.

The count of this clonotype is one. J is TRBJ2-7 and V is TRBV27, with D perhaps given as TRBD1 or TRBD2 (6 bases each). CDR3 length: 14 residues. Trimming removed 2 bases from V and 0 bases from J, with 8 bases in between. CDR1 is MNHEY and CDR2 is SMNVEV in the germline V gene (reference sequence). The chain's CDR3 is CASSLRGASYEQYF. The CDR3 DNA reads as TGTGCCAGCAGTTTAAGGGGGGCCTCCTACGAGCAGTACTTC.

This clonotype showed up many times. This chain links TRBV27 with TRBJ2-1, with 8 bases identical to TRBD2. The CDR3 has 16 residues. Germline V CDR1 and CDR2: MNHEY, SMNVEV (reference sequence). Trimming removed 5 bases from V and 9 bases from J; junction bases left unmatched: 15. In DNA form, the CDR3 reads TGTGCCAGCAGTCCCCGCGGGACTAGTTCGTTAGCTGAGCAGTTCTTC. This encodes CASSPRGTSSLAEQFF.